The present TCR beta chain was sequenced within a study of shared clonotypes between healthy human individuals. Overall study: The donor group consisted of two women and a few men, aged 18 to 49. There were three CD4 naive, three CD4 memory, two CD8 naive and one CD8 memory plates per donor.

The assay was run at deep level. The protocol was immunoSEQ multiplex PCR, while the TCRdb copy is restricted to in-frame clones and leaves out a portion. The table shows around 720,000 clones, with less than 80% occurring only once. The V gene end was trimmed by 6 bases and the J gene end by 7 bases; junction bases not matched to a gene: 7. Per germline, CDR1 LNHDA and CDR2 SQIVND (reference sequence). This CDR3 has 15 amino acids. This clonotype was sampled from a woman between 25 and 40 years old in good health. The chain joins TRBV19 to TRBJ1-4, with 11 bases matching TRBD1. Sample: memory CD4+ T cells sorted from blood. Subset reported: CD45RA-negative fraction. The CDR3 nucleotides read TGTGCCAGTAGCCGTGGACAGGGGGCAAGTGAAAAACTGTTTTTT. Amino acid sequence: CASSRGQGASEKLFF.